This paragraph covers one T cell receptor beta chain sequence. Its antigen is currently unknown. With the read ending 3 residues before the CDR3 end, the germline J gene is used to fill in that end. The sample belongs to a study of T cells in women clearing cervical HPV infection. Looking at the study overall: Controls gave blood once infection was undetectable; cases at lesion identification.

The CDR3 covers 13 residues. Trimming cost V 5 bases and J 9 bases; bases outside gene matches: 4. Per germline, CDR1 SGHDN and CDR2 FVKESK. Study results and limitations: CIN3+ cases had significantly higher TCR richness than controls; evenness did not differ.

immunoSEQ multiplex PCR used an average of 1200 ng genomic DNA. Only in-frame clones appear in the TCRdb table, and some are missing; sequencing was by immunoSEQ multiplex PCR. Its listing shows about 35,000 clones. Sequenced material: blood buffy coat. The source is a woman aged 18-69 years with a cervical HPV16 infection that either progressed to CIN3+ or cleared (not recorded which). This chain connects TRBV14 to TRBJ2-1; 10 bases line up with TRBD2. CDR3 protein: CASSKRGGREQFF. The DNA read from the CDR3 is TGTGCCAGCAGCAAGCGGGGGGGACGTGAG.